This note documents a single T cell receptor beta chain sequence. Original handling: It was from reference gene primer amplification that nucleated cell counts were estimated. Measured with immunoSEQ multiplex PCR; TCRdb has only the in-frame clones, and not every one. V and J calls plus clone size are reproduced from that table; the DNA served to infer D and trimming. Here the sample spans a few hundred thousand clones, roughly 90% being singletons. These data belong to a study of blood T cell repertoires in COVID-19. For the study at large: Both acute and convalescent COVID-19 samples were obtained from the United States, Italy and Spain. T cells, B-cell-depleted T cells, or PBMCs provided the cDNA or gDNA that served as material.

The material sequenced was peripheral blood. This receptor was obtained from a woman aged 40-49 years who had recovered from COVID-19.

CDR3: CASGLAKATQQYF. In DNA form, the CDR3 reads TGTGCCAGCGGACTAGCGAAAGCTACTCAGCAGTACTTC. V and J are TRBV5-4 and TRBJ2-7; 9 positions agree with TRBD2. Losses at the gene ends were 7 bases for V and 8 bases for J; bases not matched to a gene: 10. Germline V gene sequence: CDR1 SGHNT, CDR2 YYREEE (reference sequence). The CDR3 consists of 13 residues.